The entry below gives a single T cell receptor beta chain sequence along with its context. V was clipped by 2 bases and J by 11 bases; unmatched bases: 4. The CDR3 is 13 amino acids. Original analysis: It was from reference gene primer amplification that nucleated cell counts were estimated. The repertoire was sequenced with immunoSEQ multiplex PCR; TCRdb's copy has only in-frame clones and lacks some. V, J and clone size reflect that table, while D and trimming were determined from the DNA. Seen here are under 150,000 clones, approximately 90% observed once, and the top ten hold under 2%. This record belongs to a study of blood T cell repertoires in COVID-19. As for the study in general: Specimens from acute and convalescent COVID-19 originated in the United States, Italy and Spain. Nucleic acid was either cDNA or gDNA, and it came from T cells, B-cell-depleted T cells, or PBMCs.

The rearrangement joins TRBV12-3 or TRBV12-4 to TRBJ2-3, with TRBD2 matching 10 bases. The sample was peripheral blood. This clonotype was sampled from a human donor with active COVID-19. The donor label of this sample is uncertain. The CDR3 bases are TGTGCCAGCAGTTTACTAGCGGGGGTGGAGCAGTATTTT. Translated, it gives CASSLLAGVEQYF.